The 3 T cell receptor beta chains presented below share a single source sample, sequenced in a study of shared clonotypes between healthy human individuals. Sequencing used immunoSEQ multiplex PCR; TCRdb keeps in-frame clones, though not all of them. The top ten hold roughly 36% of the sample, which has around 690,000 clones, less than 95% seen once. The specimen was memory CD8+ T cells from PBMCs. Subset denoted: CD45RO+ cells pooled with CCR7-negative TemRA cells. The receptors come from a man between 18 and 29 years old in good health. Some clones in this sample may be carry-over from other donors' samples.

The sample holds one count of this clone. The chain links TRBV19 to TRBJ1-2; perhaps TRBD1 as D (5 bases). The CDR3 consists of 13 residues. Germline V lookup: CDR1 LNHDA, CDR2 SQIVND (reference sequence). With 4 bases removed from V and 4 bases from J, the gap between germline ends came to 10 bases. The CDR3 spells CASSTTESYGYTF. CDR3 coding DNA: TGTGCCAGTAGTACGACAGAAAGCTATGGCTACACCTTC. Based on the CDR3 plus reference TRBV19 and TRBJ1-2, the full variable domain is DGGITQSPKYLFRKEGQNVTLSCEQNLNHDAMYWYRQDPGQGLRLIYYSQIVNDFQKGDIAEGYSVSREKKESFPLTVTSAQKNPTAFYLCASSTTESYGYTFGSGTRLTVV.

This clone showed up just a few times. The same CDR3 is also encoded by other DNA sequences in this sample. V and J are TRBV6-6 and TRBJ2-1; unclear D gene. Per germline, CDR1 MNHNY and CDR2 SVGAGI (reference sequence). With 2 bases removed from V and 7 bases from J, the gap between germline ends came to 0 bases. This CDR3 spans 10 amino acids. This CDR3 is CASSYNEQFF. CDR3 in DNA: TGTGCCAGCAGTTACAATGAGCAGTTCTTC.

This chain links TRBV10-3 with TRBJ1-4; D is perhaps TRBD1 (5 bases). The CDR3 runs to 17 residues. Trimming took 3 bases from V and 7 from J, leaving 21 bases between them. CDR1 and CDR2 from the germline V gene are ENHRY and SYGVKD. This chain's CDR3 is CAISDTGTGGRSEKLFF. The CDR3, as DNA: TGTGCCATCAGTGACACCGGGACCGGAGGACGTAGTGAAAAACTGTTTTTT.